This entry features one T cell receptor beta chain sequence. The sample belongs to a study of cytomegalovirus exposure and HLA in healthy donors. Primers: 60 Vbeta forward and 13 Jbeta reverse. The data were produced by immunoSEQ multiplex PCR, yet TCRdb's version contains in-frame clones alone and is incomplete. The sample contains some 70,000 clones, around 78% of which appear only once. The V gene's germline CDR1 is MNHEY and CDR2 SVGAGI. V was cut by 2 bases and J by 8 bases, with 21 bases left in between. The CDR3 runs 16 residues. This sequence was found in a man over 45 in good health and CMV-seronegative. This chain joins TRBV6-5 and TRBJ1-2; perhaps TRBD1 as D (6 bases). The sequenced sample consisted of PBMCs. CDR3 in amino acids: CASSYGGAGLKSGYTF. CDR3 bases: TGTGCCAGCAGTTACGGGGGCGCTGGCCTCAAATCGGGCTACACCTTC.